This T cell receptor (beta chain) is from a study of technical replicates of blood from several donors. The germline CDR1 and CDR2 sequences are SQVTM and ANQGSEA. The germline V and J ends were trimmed by 3 bases and 5 bases, with 11 bases remaining between them. The CDR3 has 13 residues. The protocol was immunoSEQ multiplex PCR, while the TCRdb copy is restricted to in-frame clones and leaves out a portion. The sample has more than 90,000 clones, almost 97% seen once; the top ten hold 0.36%. The origin of this receptor is a human donor in good health. Sample: T cells isolated from PBMCs. This chain uses TRBV29-1 with TRBJ1-5; perhaps TRBD1 as D (6 bases). The CDR3 nucleotides read TGCAGCGTTGATATAGGGGGAGATCAGCCCCAGCATTTT. Translation gives CSVDIGGDQPQHF.